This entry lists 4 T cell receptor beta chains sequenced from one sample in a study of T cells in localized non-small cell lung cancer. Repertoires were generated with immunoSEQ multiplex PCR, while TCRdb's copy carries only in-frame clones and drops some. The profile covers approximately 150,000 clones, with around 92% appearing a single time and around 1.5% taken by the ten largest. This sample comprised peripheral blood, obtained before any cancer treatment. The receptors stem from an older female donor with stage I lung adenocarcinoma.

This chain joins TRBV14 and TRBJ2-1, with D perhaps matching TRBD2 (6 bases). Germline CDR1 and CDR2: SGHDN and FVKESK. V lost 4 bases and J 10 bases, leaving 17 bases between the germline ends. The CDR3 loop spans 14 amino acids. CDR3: CASSLPGTSWEQFF. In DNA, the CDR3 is TGTGCCAGCAGCCTCCCCGGGACTTCGTGGGAGCAGTTCTTC.

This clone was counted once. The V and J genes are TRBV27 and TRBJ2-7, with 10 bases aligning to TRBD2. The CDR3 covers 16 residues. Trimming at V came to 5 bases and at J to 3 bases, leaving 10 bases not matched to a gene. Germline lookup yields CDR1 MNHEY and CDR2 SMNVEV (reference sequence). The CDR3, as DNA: TGTGCCAGCAGTATGCCTCTAGCGGGAGATGTCTACGAGCAGTACTTC. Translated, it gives CASSMPLAGDVYEQYF.

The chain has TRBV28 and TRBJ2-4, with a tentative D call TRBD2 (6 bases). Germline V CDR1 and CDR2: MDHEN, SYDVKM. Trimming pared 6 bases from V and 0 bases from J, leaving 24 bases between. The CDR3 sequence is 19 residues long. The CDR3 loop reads CASSNLLLREHIAKNIQYF. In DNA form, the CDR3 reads TGTGCCAGCAGCAACCTACTGCTACGGGAGCACATAGCCAAAAACATTCAGTACTTC. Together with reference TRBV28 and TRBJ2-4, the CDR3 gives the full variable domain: DVKVTQSSRYLVKRTGEKVFLECVQDMDHENMFWYRQDPGLGLRLIYFSYDVKMKEKGDIPEGYSVSREKKERFSLILESASTNQTSMYLCASSNLLLREHIAKNIQYFGAGTRLSVL.

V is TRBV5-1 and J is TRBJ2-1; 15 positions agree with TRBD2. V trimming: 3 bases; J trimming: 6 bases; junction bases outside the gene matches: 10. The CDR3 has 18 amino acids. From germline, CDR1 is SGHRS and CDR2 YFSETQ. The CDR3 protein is CASSSGLAGGPISNEQFF. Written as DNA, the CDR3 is TGCGCCAGCAGCTCTGGACTAGCGGGAGGGCCAATATCCAATGAGCAGTTCTTC.